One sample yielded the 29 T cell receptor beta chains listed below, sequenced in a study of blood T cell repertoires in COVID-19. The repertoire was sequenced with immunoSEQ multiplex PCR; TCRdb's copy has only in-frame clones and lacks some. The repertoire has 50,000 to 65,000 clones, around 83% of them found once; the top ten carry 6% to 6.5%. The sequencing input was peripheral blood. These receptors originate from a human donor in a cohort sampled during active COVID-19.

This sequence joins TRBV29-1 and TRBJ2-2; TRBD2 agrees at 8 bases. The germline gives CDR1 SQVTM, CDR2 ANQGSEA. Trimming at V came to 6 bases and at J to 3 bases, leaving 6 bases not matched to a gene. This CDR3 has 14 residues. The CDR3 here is CSVAPGGDTGELFF. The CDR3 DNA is TGCAGCGTCGCCCCGGGGGGGGACACCGGGGAGCTGTTTTTT.

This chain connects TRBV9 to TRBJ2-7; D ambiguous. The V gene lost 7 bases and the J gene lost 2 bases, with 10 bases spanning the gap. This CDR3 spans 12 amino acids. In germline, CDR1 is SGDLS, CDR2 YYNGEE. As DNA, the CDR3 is TGTGCCAGCGGGCTGGCACCCTACGAGCAGTACTTC. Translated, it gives CASGLAPYEQYF.

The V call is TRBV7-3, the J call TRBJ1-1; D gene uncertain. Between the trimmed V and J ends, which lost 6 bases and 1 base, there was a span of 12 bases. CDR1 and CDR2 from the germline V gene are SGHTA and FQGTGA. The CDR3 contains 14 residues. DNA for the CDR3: TGTGCCAGCAGTAACAACCGGGAGAACACTGAAGCTTTCTTT. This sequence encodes CASSNNRENTEAFF.

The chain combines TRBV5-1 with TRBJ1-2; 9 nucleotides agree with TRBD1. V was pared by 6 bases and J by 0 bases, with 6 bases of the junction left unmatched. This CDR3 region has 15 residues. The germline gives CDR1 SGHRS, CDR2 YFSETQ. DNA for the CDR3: TGCGCCAGCACTCTTAGGACAGGGGCTAACTATGGCTACACCTTC. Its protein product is CASTLRTGANYGYTF.

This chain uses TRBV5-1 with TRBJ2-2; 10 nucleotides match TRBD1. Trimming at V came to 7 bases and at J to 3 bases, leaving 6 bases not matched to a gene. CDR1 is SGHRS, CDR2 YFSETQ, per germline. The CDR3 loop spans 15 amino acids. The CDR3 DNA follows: TGCGCCAGCCGATTTGGGACAGGGGACACCGGGGAGCTGTTTTTT. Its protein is CASRFGTGDTGELFF.

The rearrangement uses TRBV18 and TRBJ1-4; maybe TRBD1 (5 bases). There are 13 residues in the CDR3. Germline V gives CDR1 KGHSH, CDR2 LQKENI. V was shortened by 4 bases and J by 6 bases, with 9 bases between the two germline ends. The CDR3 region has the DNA TGTGCCAGCTCACTCAGGGAACATGAAAAACTGTTTTTT. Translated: CASSLREHEKLFF.

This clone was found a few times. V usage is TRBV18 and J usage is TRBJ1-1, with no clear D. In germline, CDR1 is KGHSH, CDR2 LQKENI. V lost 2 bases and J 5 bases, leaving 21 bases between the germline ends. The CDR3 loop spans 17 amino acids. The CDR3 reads CASSPGVLTTPETEAFF. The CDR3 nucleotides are TGTGCCAGCTCACCAGGCGTCCTCACTACCCCCGAGACTGAAGCTTTCTTT.

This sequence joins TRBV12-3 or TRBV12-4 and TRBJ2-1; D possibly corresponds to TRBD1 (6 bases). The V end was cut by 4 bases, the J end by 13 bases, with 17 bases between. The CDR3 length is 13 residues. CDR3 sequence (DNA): TGTGCCAGCAGTTCCGGACAGACCCACATCCAGTTCTTC. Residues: CASSSGQTHIQFF.

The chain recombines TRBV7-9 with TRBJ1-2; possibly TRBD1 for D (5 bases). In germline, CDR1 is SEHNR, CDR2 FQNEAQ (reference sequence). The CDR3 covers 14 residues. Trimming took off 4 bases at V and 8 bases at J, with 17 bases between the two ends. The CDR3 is CASSSPSGTRGYTF. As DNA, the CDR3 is TGTGCCAGCAGCTCACCCTCGGGGACTCGAGGCTACACCTTC.

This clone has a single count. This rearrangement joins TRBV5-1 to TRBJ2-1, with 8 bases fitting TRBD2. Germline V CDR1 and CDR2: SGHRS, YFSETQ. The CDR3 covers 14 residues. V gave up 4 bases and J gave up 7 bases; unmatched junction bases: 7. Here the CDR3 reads CASSLRAGGNEQFF. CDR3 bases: TGCGCCAGCAGCCTCCGGGCGGGGGGTAATGAGCAGTTCTTC.

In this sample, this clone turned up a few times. CDR3 DNA sequence: TGTGCCAGCAGTTCGGGACAGGGCCCAACTGAAGCTTTCTTT. It is translated as CASSSGQGPTEAFF. The chain couples TRBV6-4 to TRBJ1-1, with TRBD1 matching over 9 bases. Trimming removed 5 bases from V and 5 bases from J; junction bases left unmatched: 6. This CDR3 is 14 amino acids long. CDR1 and CDR2 from the germline V gene are MRHNA and SNTAGT.

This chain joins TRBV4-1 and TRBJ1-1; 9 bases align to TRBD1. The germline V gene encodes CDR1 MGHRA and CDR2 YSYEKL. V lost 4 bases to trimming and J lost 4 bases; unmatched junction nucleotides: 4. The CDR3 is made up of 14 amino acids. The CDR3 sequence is CASSPGTGRTEAFF. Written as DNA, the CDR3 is TGCGCCAGCAGCCCGGGGACAGGGCGCACTGAAGCTTTCTTT.

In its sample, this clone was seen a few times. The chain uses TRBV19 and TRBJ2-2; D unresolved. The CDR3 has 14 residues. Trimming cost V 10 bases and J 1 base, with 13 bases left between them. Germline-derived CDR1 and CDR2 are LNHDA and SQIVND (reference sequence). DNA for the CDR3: TGTGCCACCCGTCGAAGCCTGAACACCGGGGAGCTGTTTTTT. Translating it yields CATRRSLNTGELFF. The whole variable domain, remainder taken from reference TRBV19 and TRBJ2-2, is DGGITQSPKYLFRKEGQNVTLSCEQNLNHDAMYWYRQDPGQGLRLIYYSQIVNDFQKGDIAEGYSVSREKKESFPLTVTSAQKNPTAFYLCATRRSLNTGELFFGEGSRLTVL.

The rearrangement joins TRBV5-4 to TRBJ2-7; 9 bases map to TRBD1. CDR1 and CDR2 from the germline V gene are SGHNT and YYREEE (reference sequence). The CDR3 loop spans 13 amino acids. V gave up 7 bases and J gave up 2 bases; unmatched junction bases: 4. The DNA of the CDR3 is TGTGCCAGCTCCGGGACAGGGACCTACGAGCAGTACTTC. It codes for CASSGTGTYEQYF.

The CDR3 spells CAWSVLSGLNQPQHF. The CDR3, as DNA: TGTGCCTGGAGTGTATTGTCAGGGCTAAATCAGCCCCAGCATTTT. The chain recombines TRBV30 with TRBJ1-5, with D maybe TRBD1 (5 bases). CDR1 is GTSNPN, CDR2 SVGIG, per germline (reference sequence). The CDR3 is 15 residues long. V dropped 0 bases and J dropped 4 bases, with 13 bases sitting between them.

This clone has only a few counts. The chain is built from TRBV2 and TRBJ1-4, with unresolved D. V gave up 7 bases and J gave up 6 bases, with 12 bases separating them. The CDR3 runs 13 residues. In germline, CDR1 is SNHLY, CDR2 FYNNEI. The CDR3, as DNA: TGTGCCAGCAACAGCAGGATGGATGAAAAACTGTTTTTT. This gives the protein CASNSRMDEKLFF.

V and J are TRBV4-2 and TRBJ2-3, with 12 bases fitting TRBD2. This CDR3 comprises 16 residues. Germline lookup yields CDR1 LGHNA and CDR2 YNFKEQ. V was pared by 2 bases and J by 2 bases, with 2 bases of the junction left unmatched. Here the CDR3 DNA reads TGTGCCAGCAGCCAACTAGCGGGAGGGACCACAGATACGCAGTATTTT. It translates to CASSQLAGGTTDTQYF.

CDR3 sequence reads: CASSFRDSEKLFF. The CDR3 region has the DNA TGTGCCAGCAGCTTCCGGGACAGTGAAAAACTGTTTTTT. This chain links TRBV7-2 with TRBJ1-4, with TRBD1 matching over 7 bases. Germline V gene sequence: CDR1 SGHTA, CDR2 FQGNSA. This CDR3 has 13 amino acids. With 3 bases clipped from V and 7 bases from J, the junction kept 2 bases outside the gene matches.

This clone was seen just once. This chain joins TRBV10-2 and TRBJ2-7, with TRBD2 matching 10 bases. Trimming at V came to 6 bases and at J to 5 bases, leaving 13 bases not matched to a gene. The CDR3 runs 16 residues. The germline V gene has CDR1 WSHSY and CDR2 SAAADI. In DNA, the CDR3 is TGCGCCAGCAGGCCAAGCGGGGGGGCCGGCAGGGACGAGCAGTACTTC. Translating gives CASRPSGGAGRDEQYF.

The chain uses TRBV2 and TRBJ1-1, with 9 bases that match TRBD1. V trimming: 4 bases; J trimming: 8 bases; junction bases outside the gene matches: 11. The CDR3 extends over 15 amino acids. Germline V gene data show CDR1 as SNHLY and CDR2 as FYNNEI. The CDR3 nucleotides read TGTGCCAGCAGTGCCCAACCGGGACAGGGTTTGGAAGCTTTCTTT. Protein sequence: CASSAQPGQGLEAFF.

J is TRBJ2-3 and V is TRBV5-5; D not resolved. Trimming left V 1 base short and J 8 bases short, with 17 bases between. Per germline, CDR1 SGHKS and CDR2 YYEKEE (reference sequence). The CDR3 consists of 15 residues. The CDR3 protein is CASSLSTLESGTQYF. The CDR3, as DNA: TGTGCCAGCAGCTTGAGCACCCTGGAGTCTGGTACGCAGTATTTT.

This CDR3 is CASSQEEGRLSQYF. CDR3 coding DNA: TGCGCCAGCAGCCAAGAGGAGGGAAGACTATCGCAGTACTTC. V is TRBV4-1 and J is TRBJ2-7; tentative D call: TRBD2 (6 bases). From germline, CDR1 is MGHRA and CDR2 YSYEKL. The CDR3 runs to 14 residues. Trimming pared 0 bases from V and 9 bases from J, leaving 15 bases between.

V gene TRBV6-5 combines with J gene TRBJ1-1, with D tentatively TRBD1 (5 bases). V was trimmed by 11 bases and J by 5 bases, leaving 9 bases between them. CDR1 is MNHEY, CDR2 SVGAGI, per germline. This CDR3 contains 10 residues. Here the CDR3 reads CASGGTEAFF. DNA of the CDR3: TGTGCCTCGGGGGGGACTGAAGCTTTCTTT.

The CDR3 bases are TGTGCCAGCAGCTTAACTCTGGCGGGGCTATACTTC. Protein sequence: CASSLTLAGLYF. The rearrangement links TRBV7-2 to TRBJ2-5; perhaps TRBD2 as D (6 bases). V was clipped by 2 bases and J by 14 bases, with 15 bases between them. CDR1 is SGHTA, CDR2 FQGNSA, per germline. The CDR3 loop spans 12 amino acids.

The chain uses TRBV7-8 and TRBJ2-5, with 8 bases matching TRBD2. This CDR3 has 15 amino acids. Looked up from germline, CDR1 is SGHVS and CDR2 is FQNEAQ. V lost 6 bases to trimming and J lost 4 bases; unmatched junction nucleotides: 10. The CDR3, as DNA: TGTGCCAGCAGTCGAGCGGCGGGGGGACGAGAGACCCAGTACTTC. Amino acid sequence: CASSRAAGGRETQYF.

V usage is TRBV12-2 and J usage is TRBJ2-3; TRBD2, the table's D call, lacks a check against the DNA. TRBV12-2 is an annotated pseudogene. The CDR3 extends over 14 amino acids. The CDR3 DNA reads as TGTGCAAGTCGCTTACCGGACTCCCGGGGTACGCAGTATTTT. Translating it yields CASRLPDSRGTQYF.

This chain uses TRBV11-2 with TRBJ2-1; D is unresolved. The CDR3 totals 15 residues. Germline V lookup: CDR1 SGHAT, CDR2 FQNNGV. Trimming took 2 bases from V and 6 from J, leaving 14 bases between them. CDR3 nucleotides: TGTGCCAGCAGCTTACGCGACACCATTAGCAATGAGCAGTTCTTC. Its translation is CASSLRDTISNEQFF.

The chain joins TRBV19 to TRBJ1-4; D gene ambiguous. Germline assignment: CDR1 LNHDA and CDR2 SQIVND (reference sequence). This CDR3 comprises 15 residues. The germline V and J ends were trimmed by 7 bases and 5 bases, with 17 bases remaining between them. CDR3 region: CASKRTLQLNEKLFF. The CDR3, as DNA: TGTGCCAGTAAGCGGACTCTGCAACTAAATGAAAAACTGTTTTTT.

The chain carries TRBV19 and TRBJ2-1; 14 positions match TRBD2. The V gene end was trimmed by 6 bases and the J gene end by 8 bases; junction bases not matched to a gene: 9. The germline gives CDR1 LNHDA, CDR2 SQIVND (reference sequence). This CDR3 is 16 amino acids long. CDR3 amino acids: CASRRLAGGRRDEQFF. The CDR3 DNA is TGTGCCAGTAGACGACTAGCGGGGGGGCGAAGGGATGAGCAGTTCTTC.